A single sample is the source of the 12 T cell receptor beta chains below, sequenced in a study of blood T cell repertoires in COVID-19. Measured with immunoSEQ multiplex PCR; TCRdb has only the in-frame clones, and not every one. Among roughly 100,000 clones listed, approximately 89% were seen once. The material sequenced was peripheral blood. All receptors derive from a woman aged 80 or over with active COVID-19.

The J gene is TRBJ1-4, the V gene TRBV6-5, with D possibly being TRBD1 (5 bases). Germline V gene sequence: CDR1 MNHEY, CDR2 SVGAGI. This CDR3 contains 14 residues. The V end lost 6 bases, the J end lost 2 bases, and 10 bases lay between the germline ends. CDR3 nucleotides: TGTGCCAGCAGCGGAAAGGGGACTAATGAAAAACTGTTTTTT. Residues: CASSGKGTNEKLFF.

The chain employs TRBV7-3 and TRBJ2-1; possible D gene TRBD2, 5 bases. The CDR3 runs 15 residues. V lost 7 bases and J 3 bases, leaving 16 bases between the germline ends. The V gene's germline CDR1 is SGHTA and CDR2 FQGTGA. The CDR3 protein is CASTQIPGDYNEQFF. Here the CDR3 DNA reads TGTGCCAGCACACAAATCCCCGGGGACTACAATGAGCAGTTCTTC.

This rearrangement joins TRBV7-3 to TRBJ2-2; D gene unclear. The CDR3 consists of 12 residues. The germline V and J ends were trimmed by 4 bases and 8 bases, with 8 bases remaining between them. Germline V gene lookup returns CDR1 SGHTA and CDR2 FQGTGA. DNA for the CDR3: TGTGCCAGCAGCTCCTTGGAGGGGGAGCTGTTTTTT. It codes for CASSSLEGELFF. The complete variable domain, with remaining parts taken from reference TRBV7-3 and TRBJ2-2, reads GAGVSQTPSNKVTEKGKYVELRCDPISGHTALYWYRQSLGQGPEFLIYFQGTGAADDSGLPNDRFFAVRPEGSVSTLKIQRTERGDSAVYLCASSSLEGELFFGEGSRLTVL.

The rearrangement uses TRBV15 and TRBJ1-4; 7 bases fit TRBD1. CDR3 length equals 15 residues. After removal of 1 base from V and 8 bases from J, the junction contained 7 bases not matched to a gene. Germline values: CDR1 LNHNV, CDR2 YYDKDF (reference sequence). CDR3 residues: CATSRGGTAREKLFF. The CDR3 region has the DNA TGTGCCACCAGCAGAGGAGGGACAGCTCGCGAAAAACTGTTTTTT. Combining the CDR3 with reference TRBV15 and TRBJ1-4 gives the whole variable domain DAMVIQNPRYQVTQFGKPVTLSCSQTLNHNVMYWYQQKSSQAPKLLFHYYDKDFNNEADTPDNFQSRRPNTSFCFLDIRSPGLGDTAMYLCATSRGGTAREKLFFGSGTQLSVL.

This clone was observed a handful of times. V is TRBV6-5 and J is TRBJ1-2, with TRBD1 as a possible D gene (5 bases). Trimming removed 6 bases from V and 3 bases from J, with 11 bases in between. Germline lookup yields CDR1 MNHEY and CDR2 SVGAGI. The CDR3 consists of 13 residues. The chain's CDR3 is CASSPGPDYGYTF. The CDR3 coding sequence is TGTGCCAGCAGCCCAGGGCCCGACTATGGCTACACCTTC.

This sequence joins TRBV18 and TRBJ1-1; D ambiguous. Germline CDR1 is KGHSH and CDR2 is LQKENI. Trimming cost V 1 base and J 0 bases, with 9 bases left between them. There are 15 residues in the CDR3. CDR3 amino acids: CASSPRDEVNTEAFF. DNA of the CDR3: TGTGCCAGCTCACCACGAGATGAGGTGAACACTGAAGCTTTCTTT.

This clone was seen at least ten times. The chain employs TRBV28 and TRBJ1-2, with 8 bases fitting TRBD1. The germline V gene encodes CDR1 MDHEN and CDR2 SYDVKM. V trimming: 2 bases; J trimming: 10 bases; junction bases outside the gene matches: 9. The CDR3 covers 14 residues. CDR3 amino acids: CASSLLGQGIDYTF. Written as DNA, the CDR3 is TGTGCCAGCAGTTTACTCGGACAGGGTATTGACTACACCTTC.

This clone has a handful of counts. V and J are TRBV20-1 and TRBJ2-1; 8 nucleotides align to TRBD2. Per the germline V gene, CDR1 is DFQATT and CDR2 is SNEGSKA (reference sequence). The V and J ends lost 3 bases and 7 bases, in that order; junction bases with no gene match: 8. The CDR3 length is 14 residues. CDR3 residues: CSASRPGGANEQFF. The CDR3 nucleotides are TGCAGTGCTAGTCGTCCGGGGGGGGCGAATGAGCAGTTCTTC.

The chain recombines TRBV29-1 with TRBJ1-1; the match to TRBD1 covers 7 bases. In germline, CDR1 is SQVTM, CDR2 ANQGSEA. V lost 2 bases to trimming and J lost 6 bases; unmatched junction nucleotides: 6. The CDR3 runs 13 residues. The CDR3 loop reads CSVEKGARPEAFF. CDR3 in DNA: TGCAGCGTTGAAAAGGGGGCAAGGCCTGAAGCTTTCTTT.

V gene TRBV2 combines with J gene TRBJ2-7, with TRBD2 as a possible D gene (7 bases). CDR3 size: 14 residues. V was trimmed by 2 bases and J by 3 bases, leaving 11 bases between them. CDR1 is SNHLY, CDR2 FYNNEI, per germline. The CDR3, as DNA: TGTGCCAGCAGTGAAAGGGGGAGGGTCTACGAGCAGTACTTC. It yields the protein CASSERGRVYEQYF. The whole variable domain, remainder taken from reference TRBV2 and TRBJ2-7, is EPEVTQTPSHQVTQMGQEVILRCVPISNHLYFYWYRQILGQKVEFLVSFYNNEISEKSEIFDDQFSVERPDGSNFTLKIRSTKLEDSAMYFCASSERGRVYEQYFGPGTRLTVT.

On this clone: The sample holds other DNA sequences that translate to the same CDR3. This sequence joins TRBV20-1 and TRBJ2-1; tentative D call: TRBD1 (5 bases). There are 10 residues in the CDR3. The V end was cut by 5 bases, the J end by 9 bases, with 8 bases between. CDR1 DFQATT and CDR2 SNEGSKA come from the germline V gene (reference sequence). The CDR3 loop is CSARQIEQFF. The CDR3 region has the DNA TGCAGTGCTCGACAGATTGAGCAGTTCTTC.

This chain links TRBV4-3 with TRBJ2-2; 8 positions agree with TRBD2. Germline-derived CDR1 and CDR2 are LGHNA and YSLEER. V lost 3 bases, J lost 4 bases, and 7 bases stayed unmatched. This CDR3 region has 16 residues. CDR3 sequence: CASSQAGGRRTGELFF. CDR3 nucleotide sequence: TGCGCCAGCAGCCAGGCGGGAGGACGGCGCACCGGGGAGCTGTTTTTT.